This T cell receptor beta chain was documented in a study of blood T cell dynamics during melanoma immunotherapy. Germline V gives CDR1 SGHAT, CDR2 FQNNGV. With 5 bases clipped from V and 7 bases from J, the junction kept 9 bases outside the gene matches. This CDR3 contains 14 residues. Time point specified: pre-treatment baseline. Patients had no prior systemic cancer treatment, immunosuppressants or other active cancers. Here immunoSEQ multiplex PCR was the method, and the copy in TCRdb shows in-frame clones only, minus some. Found here are about 9,000 clones, more than 65% of them singletons; the top ten hold 1.2%.

The sequence derives from a human donor with melanoma. V is TRBV11-2 and J is TRBJ2-5, with TRBD2 matching over 8 bases. Sequenced here: blood, sampled from a patient treated with checkpoint blockade. This CDR3 reads CASSTPTSAVTQYF. The CDR3 DNA reads TGTGCCAGCAGCACCCCGACTAGCGCAGTGACCCAGTACTTC. Full variable domain (outside the CDR3, taken from reference TRBV11-2 and TRBJ2-5): EAGVAQSPRYKIIEKRQSVAFWCNPISGHATLYWYQQILGQGPKLLIQFQNNGVVDDSQLPKDRFSAERLKGVDSTLKIQPAKLEDSAVYLCASSTPTSAVTQYFGPGTRLLVL.